The entry below gives a single TCR beta chain sequence along with its context. Which antigen it targets is not known. No base qualities exist here, and no much larger clone lies one base off it. Library prep was done by the immunoSEQ multiplex PCR assay. For the multiplex PCR, a mixture combining 60 forward primers for TCR Vbeta segments and 13 reverse primers for TCR Jbeta segments was used. A multiplex PCR assay on genomic DNA amplified the CDR3 region of rearranged TCR beta genes. Amplified TCR beta libraries were sequenced as 87-base-pair reads on the Illumina HiSeq System. Turning to the authors' computational methods: In a later analysis, approximately 74 million unique TCR beta chains were counted across the 500 to 850 repertoires, and roughly 10 million of these chains were shared by at least two donors. A nearest-neighbor algorithm error-corrected the raw reads and collapsed the reads into unique sequences, merging closely related sequences to remove PCR and sequencing errors. V, D and J gene segments were assigned by aligning CDR3 sequences to IMGT reference sequences. Each retained sequence needed at least a six-nucleotide match to both a V gene segment and a J gene segment. Rearrangements were called productive when the CDR3 lacked stop codons and stayed in frame with V and J; all others were non-productive. Following IMGT convention, CDR3 was defined as the stretch from the second conserved V-encoded cysteine to the conserved J-encoded phenylalanine. In an earlier analysis of around 600 of the donors, sequences lacking an unambiguous match to a single V gene segment were excluded. In an earlier analysis of approximately 590 of the donors, a V segment was called functional when productive rearrangements were above 56.7%, and segregating when the standard deviation between donors exceeded 5%. A statistical classification framework was developed to diagnose cytomegalovirus status using the catalog of TCR beta chain sequences. In a later analysis, V and J genes were assigned by comparing TCR nucleotide sequences against IMGT/GENE-DB human TR gene sequences. Using the TCRdist pipeline, a later analysis assigned CDR3 sequences along with most-parsimonious VDJ recombination scenarios. In a later analysis, every TCR beta chain was defined by the combination of its CDR3 amino acid sequence and its V-gene family, and reads without a unique V-gene family were dropped. In a later analysis, fewer than 650 highly shared, low-generation-probability nucleotide sequences were removed to address suspected cross-contamination and a sequencing artifact. For each public chain, a later analysis derived a clonal expansion index from normalized ranks of inferred template counts within each repertoire. In a later analysis, generation probabilities were computed using a VDJ recombination model fitted to out-of-frame rearrangements, and the results were checked against IGoR. Hypergeometric tests were used in a later analysis to score TCR-TCR, TCR-HLA and TCR-CMV co-occurrence, with a repertoire-size bias correction applied to the TCR pairs. To estimate false discovery rates, a later analysis permuted the HLA or CMV assignments 20 times. A later analysis grouped co-occurring TCRs with DBSCAN, adding TCRdist sequence similarity when clustering within HLA-allele-positive subsets. Repertoires with fewer than 30,000 or more than 120,000 public chains, plus five repertoires with anomalous nucleotide sharing, were excluded from co-occurrence clustering. What TCRdb holds here is the immuneACCESS table cut down to in-frame rearrangements. Part of the clones is not present; checked against another copy, under half of the missing clones reflect an unresolved V gene, and the others are unexplained. The DNA was the basis for D and trimming; V, J and clone size are from that table. The sample yields approximately 150,000 clones; roughly 81% were counted once. Of the sample, approximately 13% is held by the ten largest clones.

The cohort consisted of hundreds of healthy bone marrow donors. At the time of sampling, every cohort member was nominally healthy, though immune exposures that went unrecorded were likely present. The donor was CMV seronegative and belonged to the group of around 350 seronegative cohort members. Every donor gave a peripheral blood sample, and the peripheral blood mononuclear cells from that sample were used for TCR beta sequencing. Genomic DNA was extracted from the blood cell samples with the Qiagen DNeasy Blood Extraction Kit. The CDR3, cysteine through phenylalanine, is 15 amino acids long. The kept DNA is CDR3 alone, 45 bases in frame from the first base. Per the germline V gene, LGHNA is the CDR1 and YSLEER is the CDR2. V loses 3 bases at its end and J loses 1 base; junction bases beyond the gene matches: 3. This entry belongs to a study of cytomegalovirus exposure and HLA in healthy donors (dated by TCRdb to between 2016 and 2019). With regard to the full study: According to an earlier analysis of 587 of the donors, 150 million to 200 million T cells yielded 90 million to 140 million unique TCR beta sequences and approximately 280 Gb of sequence data. Of the roughly 410 genotyped donors, 80% to 90% were placed in the genetic ancestry cluster associated with self-reported Caucasian donors. Every discovery cohort repertoire had been produced on one sequencing platform. Around 320 gigabases of sequencing data and 78 million or so unique TCR sequences were included in an early release covering under 650 HLA-typed donors. The study profiled the T cell repertoires of hundreds of subjects by immunosequencing and related them to cytomegalovirus serostatus. In the later analysis, no new phenotypic data were used to find candidate immune exposures; instead, reliance was placed on TCR beta sequences and their occurrence across donors. Among some 400 genotyped donors of the cohort, an average of approximately 220,000 unique TCR beta nucleotide sequences was sequenced per donor, of which about 20% were non-productive. Alongside the repertoire data, information on donor age, sex, ethnicity and CMV serostatus was compiled. HLA typing included class I and class II loci at four-digit resolution. Five DR-DQ haplotypes were treated as single units for association and clustering because of strong linkage in the cohort. The study was designed to test whether signatures of past pathogen exposure could be identified by cataloging public T cell receptors. An earlier analysis of about 600 of the donors used high-throughput TCR beta sequencing to judge whether each TCR beta V gene segment behaved as functional or pseudogenic. Typing coverage varied by locus: roughly 629-640 donors for A, B, C, DRB1 and DQB1; roughly 500 for DQA1; approximately 570 for DPA1; around 450 for DPB1. To predict cytomegalovirus infection status, the study brought together high-throughput TCR immunosequencing, statistical association of individual TCRs with disease status, and machine learning. A later genetic analysis used genome-wide SNP genotypes for about 60% of the roughly 670 donors, treating that subset as a discovery cohort. In addition to the first cohort of 666 subjects, a separate validation cohort of approximately 110 different subjects was used. A later analysis re-examined previously published TCR beta repertoires from over 500 donors and added high-resolution HLA genotyping to investigate patterns of TCR occurrence.

General conclusions and limits of the study: A few of the identified cytomegalovirus-associated TCR beta chains were confirmed in vitro to be specific for cytomegalovirus antigens. In a later analysis, several top co-occurrence clusters were reported to appear linked to parvovirus B19, influenza, CMV and Epstein-Barr virus. Across donors, most TCR sequences were observed very rarely, whereas some public TCRs were present in many individuals. Most CMV-associated TCR beta chains appeared to be HLA-restricted in a later analysis, and the HLA associations seemed to be driven largely by CMV exposure. Only TCR beta chains were sequenced in this cohort, and the absence of alpha or paired-chain data limited detectable features. A cluster of highly shared sequence variants was judged likely to represent a technical artifact of the sequencing pipeline. Cytomegalovirus status was reported to be diagnosed by the classifier with high specificity and sensitivity in both the original and validation cohorts. Because counts were too low, roughly 17 rarely observed V segments, including chromosome 9 orphons, were left out of the earlier analysis of over 550 of the donors. Roughly uniform sequencing depth across donors was assumed in presence/absence analyses, although this assumption may not hold. Strong co-occurrence of HLA alleles, especially DR and DQ, made assigning TCR associations to individual alleles difficult. In a later analysis, HLA-associated TCR beta chains were found to be more clonally expanded and to have lower generation probabilities than equally common non-associated chains. A further reported finding was that TCR beta sequences accurately predicted the HLA-A and HLA-B alleles for most subjects in the first cohort. Specific HLA alleles were associated with over 15,000 TCR beta sequences at a false discovery rate of 0.05 in a later analysis. The authors suggested that the approach could potentially be extended to other disease states and immunological phenotypes. An earlier analysis of approximately 570 of the donors showed that most TCR beta V segments appeared in productive rearrangements either about 87% or about 30% of the time, which broadly matched IMGT annotations. Linkage disequilibrium might explain the correlated functional status among segregating V segments, but an unknown experimental factor could not be ruled out. The study gave a list of roughly 150 TCR beta chains associated with cytomegalovirus. Because the 87-base-pair reads could not distinguish some IMGT-functional V segments, including TRBV6-2 and TRBV6-3, those segments were excluded. According to a later analysis, TCR association rates differed among HLA loci, with DRB1 alleles showing the most associated TCRs and HLA-C alleles showing the fewest. Immune exposure information for the cohort was limited to CMV serostatus. According to a later genetic analysis, donors in an Asian-associated ancestry cluster had fewer N-insertions in productive TCRs than the roughly 660-donor mean. An association between a missense DCLRE1C variant and V-gene and J-gene trimming of TCR beta chains was found in a later genetic analysis and replicated in an independent cohort. Because HLA typing was missing for some donors at each locus, association tests included only the typed subset.

The rearrangement joined TRBV4-3 to TRBJ2-1, and 7 bases in between align with TRBD2. The sequence came from a woman aged 45-60 years in good health and CMV-seronegative. Source material: PBMCs. The base sequence is TGCGCCAGCAGCCATGAGCGGGGTTCCTACAATGAGCAGTTCTTC. Translated, this is CASSHERGSYNEQFF.